The TCR beta chain under discussion was sequenced for a study of radiation and T cells in renal cell carcinoma. About the study: Nephrectomy followed 15 Gy stereotactic body radiation by 4 weeks.

Sample time point: baseline pretreatment blood. The treatment denotes: 15 Gy SBRT to primary tumor, nephrectomy 4 weeks later. The patient's renal cell carcinoma had clear cell pathology. The data were produced by immunoSEQ multiplex PCR, yet TCRdb's version contains in-frame clones alone and is incomplete. The table shows 90,000 to 100,000 clones, with around 88% occurring only once. This CDR3 has 17 residues. V dropped 0 bases and J dropped 8 bases, with 19 bases sitting between them. Germline CDR1 is MGHRA and CDR2 is YSYEKL. The source is a man aged 45-60 years with renal cell carcinoma. The chain carries TRBV4-1 and TRBJ1-4, with a tentative D call TRBD1 (5 bases). This specimen consisted of blood, obtained from a patient whose treatment included radiotherapy and nephrectomy. The CDR3 region is CASSQDTVNRGEEKLFF. The CDR3, as DNA: TGCGCCAGCAGCCAAGATACCGTGAATAGGGGAGAGGAAAAACTGTTTTTT.